These 21 T cell receptor beta chains came from one sample sequenced in a study of T cells in Graves' hyperthyroidism and ophthalmopathy. Regions amplified from RNA transcripts were the TCR beta CDR3 regions. RT-PCR in the first round (using the HTBI primer set) targeted the TCR CDR3. TCRdb reanalysed the multiplex PCR reads using MiXCR and keeps one entry per CDR3 protein. The table records tens of thousands of distinct CDR3 sequences, around 48% of them present only once. Sequenced: blood. These receptor sequences come from a woman between 45 and 60 years old with Graves' ophthalmopathy.

This clonotype was seen ten or more times. The CDR3 loop is CASSYGRRGDRETQYF. CDR3 DNA: TGTGCCAGCAGTTACGGGCGGCGGGGGGACCGAGAGACCCAGTACTTC. The chain is built from TRBV6-6 and TRBJ2-5, with 8 nucleotides matching TRBD2. The CDR3 is 16 amino acids. The J segment lost 4 bases and the V segment lost 2 bases, leaving 9 bases of the junction unmatched. Germline values: CDR1 MNHNY, CDR2 SVGAGI (reference sequence).

This clonotype was recorded at least ten times. The rearrangement joins TRBV20-1 to TRBJ1-4; D is undetermined. Germline V gene sequence: CDR1 DFQATT, CDR2 SNEGSKA (reference sequence). The CDR3 spans 15 residues. V was pared by 0 bases and J by 6 bases, with 14 bases between. The CDR3 nucleotides read TGCAGTGCTAGAGATCAGAAGGGAGGCGATGAAAAACTGTTTTTT. Translating gives CSARDQKGGDEKLFF.

The chain links TRBV10-3 to TRBJ1-2; D remains ambiguous. V lost 0 bases to trimming and J lost 3 bases, with 8 bases between them. Per germline, CDR1 ENHRY and CDR2 SYGVKD. The CDR3 contains 14 residues. CDR3 DNA sequence: TGTGCCATCAGTGAGTCGACGCTACACTATGGCTACACCTTC. It encodes CAISESTLHYGYTF.

In this sample, this clonotype turned up a few times. The junction shows a germline mismatch at one end, possibly a read error. This chain uses TRBV4-1 with TRBJ2-2; D unclear. CDR1 is MGHRA, CDR2 YSYEKL, per germline. This CDR3 region has 17 residues. CDR3 nucleotide sequence: TGCGCCAGCAGCCAAGCGAGTTGGGATGTGAACGCCGGGGAGCTGTTTTTT. It translates to CASSQASWDVNAGELFF.

About this clonotype: Possible read error: a much larger clone is one base away. The chain recombines TRBV10-3 with TRBJ2-7; TRBD1 aligns across 7 bases. After removal of 5 bases from V and 5 bases from J, the junction contained 6 bases not matched to a gene. Germline-derived CDR1 and CDR2 are ENHRY and SYGVKD. This CDR3 has 13 amino acids. The CDR3 loop reads CAISSDRADEQYF. CDR3 nucleotide sequence: TGTGCCATCAGTTCCGACAGGGCAGACGAGCAGTACTTC.

V is TRBV6-5 and J is TRBJ2-2, with D possibly matching TRBD1 (5 bases). The CDR3 is made up of 16 amino acids. CDR1 MNHEY and CDR2 SVGAGI come from the germline V gene. Trimming stripped 0 bases from V and 4 bases from J, with 12 bases between. In DNA form, the CDR3 reads TGTGCCAGCAGTTACTCGGGGCAGTCGAGCACCGGGGAGCTGTTTTTT. Encoded protein: CASSYSGQSSTGELFF.

This clonotype was counted ten times or more. Mismatch with germline at one junction end may stem from a read error. The chain links TRBV5-1 to TRBJ1-3; no clear D gene. Germline CDR1 reads SGHRS; CDR2 reads YFSETQ. The CDR3 has 15 residues. The CDR3 nucleotides are TGCGCCAGCAGCTTGACCGGTTCCTCTGGAAACGCCATATATTTT. Its translation is CASSLTGSSGNAIYF.

As regards this clonotype: The CDR3 end shows no conserved phenylalanine or tryptophan, and so a read error is likely. The V gene is TRBV19, the J gene TRBJ2-2; D remains unclear. CDR1 and CDR2 from the germline V gene are LNHDA and SQIVND (reference sequence). The CDR3 runs 14 residues. The V end lost 8 bases, the J end lost 6 bases, and 16 bases lay between the germline ends. The CDR3 protein is CASGPILLSGELFY. The CDR3 nucleotides are TGTGCCAGTGGGCCCATATTGCTCTCCGGGGAGCTGTTTTAT.

The genes are TRBV2 and TRBJ1-5; D unresolved. CDR1 SNHLY and CDR2 FYNNEI come from the germline V gene. V lost 5 bases and J lost 0, with 11 bases in between. The CDR3 has 15 residues. The CDR3 spells CASSLTMNSNQPQHF. The CDR3 nucleotides read TGTGCCAGCAGTTTGACAATGAATAGCAATCAGCCCCAGCATTTT.

This clonotype occurred many times. In DNA, the CDR3 is TGCGCCAGCAGCCTAAGTGTACTCGATAGCACAGATACGCAGTATTTT. Translation: CASSLSVLDSTDTQYF. V and J are TRBV4-3 and TRBJ2-3; D unclear. Germline CDR1 and CDR2: LGHNA and YSLEER. V was clipped by 4 bases and J by 0 bases, with 14 bases between them. This CDR3 spans 16 amino acids.

This clonotype was recorded at least ten times. The V and J genes are TRBV11-3 and TRBJ2-7; D not resolved. V shed 4 bases and J shed 1 base, with 5 bases lying between them. The V gene's germline CDR1 is SGHNT and CDR2 YENEEA. This CDR3 region has 12 residues. CDR3 in amino acids: CASSSGSYEQYF. For the CDR3, the DNA is TGTGCCAGCAGCTCGGGTTCCTACGAGCAGTACTTC.

With regard to this clonotype: The junction differs from germline at one of its ends, possibly a read error. The gene calls are TRBV5-8 and TRBJ2-7, with 7 positions matching TRBD2. The CDR3 is 14 residues long. CDR1 and CDR2 (germline): SGHTS, YDEGEE. CDR3 bases: TGTGCCAACAGCCCCCGGGAGGACTACTACGAGCAGTACTTC. Its translation is CANSPREDYYEQYF. The full variable domain, completed using reference TRBV5-8 and TRBJ2-7, is EAGVTQSPTHLIKTRGQQATLRCSPISGHTSVYWYQQALGLGLQFLLWYDEGEERNRGNFPPRFSGRQFPNYSSELNVNALELEDSALYLCANSPREDYYEQYFGPGTRLTVT.

This chain uses TRBV9 with TRBJ2-1; TRBD1 is a possible D gene (5 bases). V was pared by 4 bases and J by 6 bases, with 14 bases between. CDR1 and CDR2 (germline): SGDLS, YYNGEE. The CDR3 runs 14 residues. In DNA form, the CDR3 reads TGTGCCAGCAGCACACGTAGGGGCCCCAATGAGCAGTTCTTC. It encodes CASSTRRGPNEQFF.

With regard to this clonotype: As the CDR3 is not closed by the conserved phenylalanine or tryptophan, this likely results from a read error. This sequence joins TRBV14 and TRBJ2-6; no definite D call. The length of the CDR3 is 13 residues. CDR1 SGHDN and CDR2 FVKESK come from the germline V gene. V was pared by 1 base and J by 3 bases, with 1 base between. The CDR3 bases are TGTGCCAGCAGCCAAGGTGGGGCCAACGTCCTGACTGTC. Translated: CASSQGGANVLTV.

The gene calls are TRBV20-1 and TRBJ1-1, with 9 positions matching TRBD1. The CDR3 has 15 amino acids. Germline V gives CDR1 DFQATT, CDR2 SNEGSKA (reference sequence). J gave up 7 bases and V 0 bases, and 9 bases lay outside the gene matches. The CDR3 is CSAREGTGTGGEAFF. In DNA, the CDR3 is TGCAGTGCTAGAGAGGGGACAGGGACAGGCGGTGAAGCTTTCTTT.

This clonotype was counted at least ten times. The chain recombines TRBV18 with TRBJ2-7; the D call may be TRBD1 or TRBD2 (5 bases each). Trimming pared 0 bases from V and 9 bases from J, leaving 6 bases between. This CDR3 is 11 amino acids long. Germline assignment: CDR1 KGHSH and CDR2 LQKENI. CDR3 residues: CASSPPGRQYF. The CDR3 DNA is TGTGCCAGCTCACCACCGGGACGGCAGTACTTC.

A word on this clonotype: The conserved closing phenylalanine or tryptophan is absent in this CDR3, likely reflecting a read error. The V gene is TRBV7-8, the J gene TRBJ1-1; possible D gene TRBD1, 5 bases. The V gene lost 1 base and the J gene lost 5 bases, with 11 bases spanning the gap. Germline V CDR1 and CDR2: SGHVS, FQNEAQ. The CDR3 extends over 14 amino acids. CDR3 bases: TGTGCCAGCAGCTTAGGCGGGGGAGGAACTGAAGCTTTCCTT. Protein: CASSLGGGGTEAFL.

This clonotype has a handful of counts. The chain recombines TRBV20-1 with TRBJ2-3, with 9 nucleotides matching TRBD2. Trimming at V came to 0 bases and at J to 11 bases, leaving 12 bases not matched to a gene. The germline gives CDR1 DFQATT, CDR2 SNEGSKA (reference sequence). The CDR3 consists of 15 residues. Here the CDR3 DNA reads TGCAGTGCTAGAGATGGGACTAGCTACTACAATGAGCAGTATTTT. It is translated as CSARDGTSYYNEQYF.

Details on this clonotype: The junction and the germline gene differ at one end; a read error may be behind it. The genes are TRBV11-3 and TRBJ1-4, with 10 bases lining up with TRBD1. The CDR3 is 14 amino acids. Germline V gene data show CDR1 as SGHNT and CDR2 as YENEEA. In DNA, the CDR3 is TGTGCCGGCAGCTTAGGGACAGGGGATGAAAAACTGTTTTTT. It codes for CAGSLGTGDEKLFF.

The chain recombines TRBV7-2 with TRBJ2-2, with D perhaps assigned TRBD1 or TRBD2 (5 bases each). V lost 3 bases and J 0 bases, leaving 17 bases between the germline ends. This CDR3 has 18 residues. CDR1 is SGHTA, CDR2 FQGNSA, per germline. CDR3: CASSFPWGGGSNTGELFF. In DNA form, the CDR3 reads TGTGCCAGCAGCTTCCCCTGGGGTGGGGGATCGAACACCGGGGAGCTGTTTTTT.

This clonotype was recorded at least ten times. This sequence joins TRBV20-1 and TRBJ2-7, with TRBD2 identical over 7 bases. CDR1 is DFQATT, CDR2 SNEGSKA, per germline (reference sequence). The CDR3 is 14 amino acids. V shed 0 bases, J shed 2 bases, and the junction held 4 bases outside the gene matches. Written as DNA, the CDR3 is TGCAGTGCTAGAGATGGGAGGGCGACCTACGAGCAGTACTTC. Protein: CSARDGRATYEQYF.